One sample yielded the 9 T cell receptor beta chains listed below, sequenced in a study of cytomegalovirus exposure and HLA in healthy donors. It was with 60 Vbeta and 13 Jbeta primers that the PCR ran. Method: immunoSEQ multiplex PCR; TCRdb's copy keeps in-frame clones and lacks some. The data show approximately 160,000 clones, less than 90% seen once. The sequenced sample was PBMCs. The receptors were sampled from a boy aged 2-9 years in good health and CMV-seronegative.

This clone was seen a few times. V is TRBV10-3 and J is TRBJ2-7; 10 bases line up with TRBD2. This CDR3 is 14 amino acids long. The ends lost 6 bases at V and 5 bases at J; junction bases unmatched: 7. Germline V gene lookup returns CDR1 ENHRY and CDR2 SYGVKD. The CDR3 DNA is TGTGCCATCAGCCCTAGCGGGAGCTACAACGAGCAGTACTTC. Translation: CAISPSGSYNEQYF.

The V call is TRBV27, the J call TRBJ2-7; a weak D match, TRBD2 (6 bases). Trimming shortened V by 9 bases and J by 3 bases, and 15 bases separated the two germline ends. From germline, CDR1 is MNHEY and CDR2 SMNVEV (reference sequence). The CDR3 sequence is 13 residues long. CDR3 bases: TGTGCCAGTCGACTAGTGGGTGGCTACGAGCAGTACTTC. Residues: CASRLVGGYEQYF.

The V gene is TRBV6-6, the J gene TRBJ2-7, with 7 bases that match TRBD1. Germline V gene lookup returns CDR1 MNHNY and CDR2 SVGAGI (reference sequence). The CDR3 length is 15 residues. The V segment lost 7 bases and the J segment 1 base; nucleotides outside the gene matches: 10. CDR3: CASNYRGKPSYEQYF. The CDR3 DNA is TGTGCCAGCAACTACAGGGGCAAGCCTTCCTACGAGCAGTACTTC.

The chain has TRBV6-5 and TRBJ2-7; the D gene is possibly TRBD1 (6 bases). V gave up 6 bases and J gave up 0 bases, with 15 bases separating them. CDR1 and CDR2 (germline): MNHEY, SVGAGI. The CDR3 is made up of 15 amino acids. The CDR3 bases are TGTGCCAGCAGCGGACGACAGGCGGCCTCCTACGAGCAGTACTTC. This gives the protein CASSGRQAASYEQYF.

V is TRBV28 and J is TRBJ1-1, with D hard to call. The CDR3 has 14 residues. Per germline, CDR1 MDHEN and CDR2 SYDVKM. V was shortened by 6 bases and J by 1 base, with 12 bases between the two germline ends. CDR3: CASSVGGENTEAFF. The CDR3 DNA is TGTGCCAGCAGCGTTGGCGGGGAGAACACTGAAGCTTTCTTT.

This chain links TRBV7-9 with TRBJ2-3; D unresolved. The V end lost 5 bases, the J end lost 0 bases, and 15 bases lay between the germline ends. The CDR3 runs 16 residues. Per germline, CDR1 SEHNR and CDR2 FQNEAQ (reference sequence). The CDR3 region has the DNA TGTGCCAGCAGCCCTCTTATGGCGACTAGCACAGATACGCAGTATTTT. It specifies CASSPLMATSTDTQYF.

The CDR3 sequence is CASSPRLAGTGGELFF. The CDR3 DNA is TGTGCCAGCAGCCCCCGACTAGCGGGAACGGGCGGGGAGCTGTTTTTT. The chain uses TRBV14 and TRBJ2-2, with TRBD2 identical over 11 bases. The CDR3 is made up of 16 amino acids. V lost 4 bases and J lost 7; bases outside the gene matches: 8. The V gene's germline CDR1 is SGHDN and CDR2 FVKESK.

V gene TRBV5-6 combines with J gene TRBJ2-7; 7 bases match TRBD2. The junction had 7 bases not matched to a gene; V was cut back by 1 base and J by 0 bases. CDR3 size: 16 residues. Germline CDR1 is SGHDT and CDR2 is YYEEEE. The CDR3: CASSLNGRLSSYEQYF. CDR3 in DNA: TGTGCCAGCAGCTTGAACGGGAGGCTAAGCTCCTACGAGCAGTACTTC.

The V call is TRBV4-1, the J call TRBJ2-3; 7 bases fit TRBD2. The germline V gene encodes CDR1 MGHRA and CDR2 YSYEKL. J gave up 3 bases and V 0 bases, and 3 bases lay outside the gene matches. The CDR3 totals 15 residues. CDR3 nucleotides: TGCGCCAGCAGCCAAGAGAGACTAGCAACAGATACGCAGTATTTT. It codes for CASSQERLATDTQYF.